These T cell receptor beta chains were read from a single sample in a study of CD8+CD57+ T cells in acquired aplastic anemia. TCRdb re-derived calls from the reads in MiXCR, one entry per CDR3 protein. The table shows under 200,000 distinct CDR3 sequences, with 48% occurring only once. Sequencing used sorted CD4+, CD8+, or CD8+CD57+ T cells (not recorded which) from PBMCs. These receptors were obtained from a human donor with aplastic anemia. Both conserved end residues are trimmed from each CDR3.

j_call v_call cdr3_length cdr3_aa
TRBJ1-6 TRBV12-3/TRBV12-4 9 ASSNMLILH
TRBJ2-3 TRBV5-1 12 ASSLAQDTDTQY
TRBJ2-5 TRBV7-2 19 ASSLSRLPPGVGRASETQY
TRBJ2-7 TRBV29-1 13 SVEGGLGQNYEQY
TRBJ1-2 TRBV2 11 ASSSSGGDGYT
TRBJ2-3 TRBV7-2 15 ASSLTSGGASTDTQY
TRBJ2-3 TRBV3-1 13 ASSQGGAGTDTQY
TRBJ2-3 TRBV2 14 ASSYSPGEVSDTQY
TRBJ2-2 TRBV19 11 ASSQSRTGELF
TRBJ2-7 TRBV10-3 12 AIASGAISYEQY
TRBJ1-2 TRBV9 15 ASSAPFIGGGDYGYT
TRBJ2-1 TRBV7-9 11 ASSPTGYNEQF